This T cell receptor beta chain originates from a study of CXCR3-negative and CXCR3-positive naive CD8 T cells. This CDR3 contains 15 residues. CDR1 and CDR2 (germline): SNHLY, FYNNEI. The TRB libraries of cDNA were built by UMI-labeled 5' RACE. Using the 5' RACE reads, TCRdb records one entry per CDR3 protein without DNA. The sample features tens of thousands of distinct CDR3 sequences, with roughly 19% in its top ten. The chain carries TRBV2 and TRBJ1-2; TCRdb indicates TRBD1, and absent DNA this call remains unverified. This TCR derives from a human donor in good health. Some clones in this sample may be carry-over from other donors' samples. Sequenced material: memory CD8+ T cells from blood. The CDR3 region is CASNVGQGSNYGYTF.